This T cell receptor beta chain appears in the sequencing data of a study of blood T cell repertoires in COVID-19 (dated by TCRdb to the early 2020s). For context, the study as a whole: Samples covering the acute and convalescent phases of COVID-19 were provided by collaborators in the United States, Italy and Spain. The prospective study material was composed of cDNA or gDNA derived from T cells, B-cell-depleted T cells, or PBMCs. The dataset comprised deeply sampled blood TCRbeta repertoires from subjects exposed to, actively infected with, or recovered from COVID-19. The repertoires were made available in a free public database intended to serve as a resource for research on the immune response to SARS-CoV-2. Samples came from the ongoing ImmuneRACE study (first 160 participants) plus 1,254 subjects from 6 global collaborators. The sample metadata nearly always contained a de-identified subject ID, COVID-19 status, age in years and sex. Where available, HLA class I and class II types were taken from metadata supplied by the sample provider and were not determined by assay-based typing.

Paper-wide results and their limitations: The amount of clinical and demographic metadata varied by source and participant and was provided uncurated.

From the cysteine through the phenylalanine, the CDR3 covers 16 amino acids. The retained sequence is limited to the CDR3, 48 bases, with the frame set at the first base. Germline trimming amounts to 5 bases on V and 5 bases on J, with 8 as the count of junction bases outside the gene matches. CDR1 and CDR2, per the germline V gene, are MNHEY and SVGEGT. Each collaborating institution followed its own protocols to collect whole blood in K2EDTA tubes. Collaborator samples were shipped for TCRbeta analysis as frozen whole blood, isolated PBMCs, or DNA extracted from either sample type. About this clone itself: There is no known antigen for this receptor. No per-base quality is available; no much larger clone lies one base away.

TCRbeta CDR3 regions were amplified from genomic DNA using the immunoSEQ Assay, a bias-controlled multiplex PCR. On the study's bioinformatics: The number of nucleated cells in each sample was estimated by amplification of reference gene primers within the assay. Sequence reads were collapsed and filtered to measure the absolute abundance of every unique TCRbeta CDR3 rearrangement. For each sample, productive Simpson clonality was calculated as the square root of Simpson's diversity index across productive rearrangements. As stored in TCRdb, this immuneACCESS dataset retains in-frame rearrangements with V and J assigned. A fraction of the clones does not appear; measured against another copy, unresolved V genes explain less than half of the discrepancy, and the remainder lacks a known reason. The V and J calls and clone size were taken over from that table, and D and trimming were inferred from the DNA. The sample data list about 380,000 clones, and more than 80% of these were observed just once. 1.2% of the sample is taken by the ten largest.

The source material was peripheral blood. This clonotype was sampled from a man aged 40-50 years with acute or convalescent COVID-19. The sequence links TRBV6-2 or TRBV6-3 to TRBJ2-3; 12 central nucleotides agree with TRBD2. CDR3 protein: CASSNLAGGPGDTQYF. The bases read TGTGCCAGCAGTAACCTAGCGGGAGGGCCGGGAGATACGCAGTATTTT.